The 22 T cell receptor beta chains reported below all come from one sample, sequenced in a study of cytomegalovirus exposure and HLA in healthy donors. With 60 Vbeta and 13 Jbeta primers, the PCR was carried out. The assay was immunoSEQ multiplex PCR, and TCRdb's table has in-frame clones only and misses some. The repertoire holds about 200,000 clones, with about 80% as singletons. Specimen: PBMCs. The receptor source for this set is a man in his forties or fifties in good health and CMV-seronegative.

The chain has TRBV5-6 and TRBJ1-1, with D possibly being TRBD1 (5 bases). The CDR3 runs to 12 residues. Germline V gene lookup returns CDR1 SGHDT and CDR2 YYEEEE. V lost 4 bases and J 5 bases, leaving 9 bases between the germline ends. The CDR3 nucleotides are TGTGCCAGCAGCCGGGGGTTGACTGAAGCTTTCTTT. Its protein product is CASSRGLTEAFF.

V is TRBV5-6 and J is TRBJ2-3; no clear D. V shed 2 bases and J shed 0 bases, with 4 bases lying between them. This CDR3 has 13 amino acids. Germline V gene data show CDR1 as SGHDT and CDR2 as YYEEEE. In nucleotides, the CDR3 is TGTGCCAGCAGCTTCCTAAGCACAGATACGCAGTATTTT. Translated, it gives CASSFLSTDTQYF.

The chain has TRBV5-6 and TRBJ1-1; 9 nucleotides align to TRBD1. The junction had 4 bases not matched to a gene; V was cut back by 5 bases and J by 5 bases. The CDR3 contains 13 residues. From germline, CDR1 is SGHDT and CDR2 YYEEEE. The DNA of the CDR3 is TGTGCCAGCAGTTACGGGACAGGGACTGAAGCTTTCTTT. This gives the protein CASSYGTGTEAFF. Full variable domain (remainder filled in from reference TRBV5-6 and TRBJ1-1): DAGVTQSPTHLIKTRGQQVTLRCSPKSGHDTVSWYQQALGQGPQFIFQYYEEEERQRGNFPDRFSGHQFPNYSSELNVNALLLGDSALYLCASSYGTGTEAFFGQGTRLTVV.

The gene calls are TRBV5-1 and TRBJ2-1; D uncertain. The germline V and J ends were trimmed by 0 bases and 5 bases, with 9 bases remaining between them. CDR3 size: 14 residues. Germline loops: CDR1 SGHRS, CDR2 YFSETQ. CDR3 coding DNA: TGCGCCAGCAGCTTGGGACTCGGTAACAATGAGCAGTTCTTC. Residues: CASSLGLGNNEQFF.

A single count supports this clone. The chain employs TRBV5-4 and TRBJ1-1, with D maybe TRBD1 (6 bases). The V and J ends lost 5 bases and 0 bases respectively, with 8 bases between them. Germline V gene data show CDR1 as SGHNT and CDR2 as YYREEE (reference sequence). The CDR3 runs 13 residues. Here the CDR3 reads CASRGTLNTEAFF. The CDR3 DNA is TGTGCCAGCAGAGGGACACTGAACACTGAAGCTTTCTTT. Based on the CDR3 plus reference TRBV5-4 and TRBJ1-1, the full variable domain is ETGVTQSPTHLIKTRGQQVTLRCSSQSGHNTVSWYQQALGQGPQFIFQYYREEENGRGNFPPRFSGLQFPNYSSELNVNALELDDSALYLCASRGTLNTEAFFGQGTRLTVV.

This clone was recorded once. The chain couples TRBV19 to TRBJ1-1, with D possibly being TRBD1 (5 bases). Germline CDR1 LNHDA, CDR2 SQIVND (reference sequence). Trimming removed 7 bases from V and 5 bases from J, with 17 bases in between. This CDR3 comprises 14 residues. CDR3 in amino acids: CASKPREVGTEAFF. The CDR3 DNA follows: TGTGCCAGTAAGCCCAGGGAGGTAGGAACTGAAGCTTTCTTT.

This chain connects TRBV7-9 to TRBJ1-5; D may be TRBD1 (6 bases). Germline assignment: CDR1 SEHNR and CDR2 FQNEAQ (reference sequence). V lost 5 bases and J 3 bases, leaving 17 bases between the germline ends. This CDR3 has 16 residues. This CDR3 reads CASSPQGGGSNQPQHF. In DNA, the CDR3 is TGTGCCAGCAGCCCCCAAGGGGGGGGATCCAATCAGCCCCAGCATTTT.

This chain joins TRBV5-6 and TRBJ2-7; 11 bases fit TRBD2. Trimming at V came to 4 bases and at J to 4 bases, leaving 10 bases not matched to a gene. CDR1 SGHDT and CDR2 YYEEEE come from the germline V gene. The CDR3 totals 16 residues. This chain's CDR3 is CASSIRTSGLNYEQYF. Written as DNA, the CDR3 is TGTGCCAGCAGCATCCGGACTAGCGGGCTCAATTACGAGCAGTACTTC.

As regards this clone: Other DNA sequences within the sample encode an identical CDR3. This sequence joins TRBV18 and TRBJ1-2; TRBD1 aligns across 9 bases. V was clipped by 3 bases and J by 2 bases; unmatched bases: 1. The V gene's germline CDR1 is KGHSH and CDR2 LQKENI. This CDR3 has 14 amino acids. The CDR3 sequence is CASSPGTGNYGYTF. The CDR3 DNA is TGTGCCAGCTCACCTGGGACAGGGAACTATGGCTACACCTTC.

J is TRBJ2-7 and V is TRBV6-5; a possible D gene is TRBD1 (5 bases). Germline lookup yields CDR1 MNHEY and CDR2 SVGAGI. V was clipped by 0 bases and J by 6 bases, with 15 bases between them. This CDR3 is built from 15 residues. The CDR3 DNA is TGTGCCAGCAGTTACTCCCAGGGTCCACCTCGCGAGCAGTACTTC. Amino acids: CASSYSQGPPREQYF.

In this sample, this clone turned up a few times. The gene calls are TRBV30 and TRBJ2-5; 8 nucleotides align to TRBD2. Germline V CDR1 and CDR2: GTSNPN, SVGIG (reference sequence). V shed 8 bases, J shed 3 bases, and the junction held 8 bases outside the gene matches. The CDR3 has 13 amino acids. Written as DNA, the CDR3 is TGTGCCCTTGAGGGAGCGGGAGAAGAGACCCAGTACTTC. Amino acids: CALEGAGEETQYF.

This chain links TRBV5-4 with TRBJ2-3; D is unresolved. Per the germline V gene, CDR1 is SGHNT and CDR2 is YYREEE (reference sequence). The CDR3 runs to 13 residues. V was clipped by 4 bases and J by 10 bases, with 16 bases between them. CDR3 in DNA: TGTGCCAGCAGCCCTCTGCCCCAGAACGCGCAGTATTTT. This encodes CASSPLPQNAQYF.

CDR3 sequence reads: CASSPTGGIKEQYF. CDR3 bases: TGTGCCAGCTCACCAACAGGGGGGATCAAGGAGCAGTACTTC. This chain uses TRBV18 with TRBJ2-7; 8 bases match TRBD1. CDR1 and CDR2 from the germline V gene are KGHSH and LQKENI. With V trimmed by 2 bases and J by 7 bases, 7 bases remained unmatched. The CDR3 consists of 14 residues.

The V and J genes are TRBV6-6 and TRBJ1-1; D ambiguous. Germline V CDR1 and CDR2: MNHNY, SVGAGI (reference sequence). V shed 2 bases and J shed 2 bases, with 9 bases lying between them. The CDR3 is 14 residues long. The CDR3 sequence: CASSYRQTNTEAFF. CDR3 coding DNA: TGTGCCAGCAGTTACCGACAAACCAACACTGAAGCTTTCTTT.

The gene calls are TRBV4-3 and TRBJ2-1; 13 nucleotides align to TRBD2. Trimming at V came to 0 bases and at J to 9 bases, leaving 8 bases not matched to a gene. This CDR3 comprises 17 residues. Germline CDR1 LGHNA, CDR2 YSLEER. CDR3 amino acids: CASSQDLLAGGHSEQFF. The CDR3 DNA reads as TGCGCCAGCAGCCAAGATCTACTAGCGGGGGGGCATAGTGAGCAGTTCTTC.

This chain links TRBV9 with TRBJ1-3; the D is unclear. This CDR3 region has 16 residues. Trimming took 3 bases from V and 2 from J, leaving 15 bases between them. CDR1 is SGDLS, CDR2 YYNGEE, per germline. CDR3 nucleotides: TGTGCCAGCAGCGAACTTGGGAGGGCAGCTGGAAACACCATATATTTT. It specifies CASSELGRAAGNTIYF.

In regard to this clone: Other DNA sequences in this sample translate to the same CDR3. The chain uses TRBV27 and TRBJ2-1; perhaps TRBD2 as D (6 bases). V dropped 5 bases and J dropped 13 bases, with 12 bases sitting between them. CDR1 is MNHEY and CDR2 is SMNVEV in the germline V gene (reference sequence). This CDR3 region has 11 residues. The CDR3 DNA sequence: TGTGCCAGCAGTCCGGGACTGGCCCAGTTCTTC. As protein: CASSPGLAQFF.

The gene calls are TRBV5-6 and TRBJ2-3, with 8 bases aligning to TRBD1. This CDR3 is built from 15 residues. Trimming cost V 4 bases and J 1 base; bases outside gene matches: 5. The germline V gene encodes CDR1 SGHDT and CDR2 YYEEEE. CDR3 sequence: CASSAPGQGTDTQYF. CDR3 sequence (DNA): TGTGCCAGCAGCGCTCCGGGACAGGGCACAGATACGCAGTATTTT.

The rearrangement links TRBV7-8 to TRBJ2-7, with D perhaps TRBD1 (6 bases). The CDR3 contains 15 residues. CDR1 is SGHVS, CDR2 FQNEAQ, per germline. Trimming removed 5 bases at V and 4 bases at J, with 18 bases between. CDR3 in amino acids: CASSVTPGQHYEQYF. CDR3 nucleotides: TGTGCCAGCAGCGTTACCCCCGGACAGCATTACGAGCAGTACTTC.

This clone showed up just once. The J gene is TRBJ2-2, the V gene TRBV15; 12 nucleotides align to TRBD2. The V segment lost 0 bases and the J segment 7 bases; nucleotides outside the gene matches: 6. Germline assignment: CDR1 LNHNV and CDR2 YYDKDF (reference sequence). The CDR3 has 17 residues. CDR3 amino acids: CATSRDRLAGVNGELFF. The CDR3 DNA reads TGTGCCACCAGCAGAGATAGACTAGCGGGAGTGAACGGGGAGCTGTTTTTT. Full variable domain (rest looked up from reference TRBV15 and TRBJ2-2): DAMVIQNPRYQVTQFGKPVTLSCSQTLNHNVMYWYQQKSSQAPKLLFHYYDKDFNNEADTPDNFQSRRPNTSFCFLDIRSPGLGDTAMYLCATSRDRLAGVNGELFFGEGSRLTVL.

The chain combines TRBV2 with TRBJ1-2, with 8 positions matching TRBD1. This CDR3 comprises 14 residues. CDR1 SNHLY and CDR2 FYNNEI come from the germline V gene. V lost 6 bases and J lost 6; bases outside the gene matches: 9. CDR3 amino acids: CASSSGGQAHGYTF. Written as DNA, the CDR3 is TGTGCCAGCAGCTCTGGGGGACAGGCCCATGGCTACACCTTC.

V is TRBV2 and J is TRBJ2-2; 12 nucleotides match TRBD1. The CDR3 spans 15 residues. V shed 7 bases and J 5 bases; nucleotides not matched to a gene: 5. Germline V lookup: CDR1 SNHLY, CDR2 FYNNEI. CDR3 sequence reads: CASTWDRGRTGELFF. The CDR3 DNA sequence: TGTGCCAGCACGTGGGACAGGGGGCGAACCGGGGAGCTGTTTTTT. Drawing the rest from reference TRBV2 and TRBJ2-2, the complete variable domain is EPEVTQTPSHQVTQMGQEVILRCVPISNHLYFYWYRQILGQKVEFLVSFYNNEISEKSEIFDDQFSVERPDGSNFTLKIRSTKLEDSAMYFCASTWDRGRTGELFFGEGSRLTVL.